This TCR beta chain was captured in a study of spatial heterogeneity in lung cancer. In the study overall: The donors, roughly 70 patients with untreated early-stage non-small cell lung cancer, provided the samples. Points from the study as a whole: Tumor TCRs that were ubiquitous and expanded showed up in blood more at resection than follow-up.

The table lists this clonotype with many counts. Its antigen is undetermined. Germline assignment: CDR1 SGHRS and CDR2 YFSETQ. The CDR3 sequence is 14 residues long. Trimming took 4 bases from V and 5 from J; bases not matched to a gene: 6. TCRdb independently ran MiXCR on the 5' RACE reads; one entry per CDR3 protein. The sample lists about 47,000 distinct CDR3 sequences, about 7.4% occurring once. Documented time point: blood at routine non-recurrence follow-up after resection. Unsorted tumor, nontumor lung tissue or cryopreserved PBMC supplied the whole RNA. This chain connects TRBV5-1 to TRBJ2-1, with 7 bases that match TRBD1. The source material was PBMCs, sampled at follow-up. This TCR came from a female donor with early-stage non-small cell lung cancer. The DNA of the CDR3 is TGCGCCAGCAGCCGGACAGGACCAGACAATGAGCAGTTCTTC. Its translation is CASSRTGPDNEQFF.